This T cell receptor (beta chain) emerged from a study of Graves' ophthalmopathy and Graves' hyperthyroidism. Study results and caveats: Discrimination between ophthalmopathy and stable hyperthyroidism by a 13-signature model showed roughly 85% sensitivity and almost 83% specificity.

Beta-chain TCR CDR3 regions were amplified from RNA transcripts. The library came from an HTBI-primed first-round RT-PCR and a second-round multiplex PCR. TCRdb processed the multiplex PCR reads anew with MiXCR; each CDR3 protein has one entry. The profile covers over 500,000 distinct CDR3 sequences, with over 20% appearing a single time and more than 5.5% taken by the ten largest. The CDR3 covers 13 residues. The V gene's germline CDR1 is SGHDT and CDR2 YYEEEE. The V gene lost 0 bases and the J gene lost 7 bases, with 7 bases spanning the gap. Comment on this clonotype: What it recognizes is unknown.

The chain carries TRBV5-6 and TRBJ2-2; D is unresolved. The source material was peripheral blood. The receptor's source is a young woman with stable Graves' hyperthyroidism. Some clones in this sample may be carry-over from other donors' samples. The DNA for the CDR3 is TGTGCCAGCAGCTTGGTCCCGGACGGGGAGCTGTTTTTT. Amino acid sequence: CASSLVPDGELFF.